This T cell receptor (beta chain) was recovered during a study of blood T cells in healthy people across ages. Primers used in a second PCR of about 6 to 11 cycles were a sample-barcoded 5' primer and a J-beta primer mix. Each CDR3 protein gets one entry after TCRdb re-called the 5' RACE reads with MiXCR. The sample shows around 1.7 million distinct CDR3 sequences, roughly 30% of them seen only once. This sequence originates from a woman aged 25-40 years in good health. The material sequenced was blood.

CDR3 sequence reads: CASSLAGEESYEQYF. The CDR3 DNA reads as TGCGCCAGCAGCTTGGCAGGGGAAGAATCCTACGAGCAGTACTTC. V and J are TRBV5-1 and TRBJ2-7; perhaps TRBD1 as D (6 bases). Trimming cost V 0 bases and J 1 base, with 11 bases left between them. The CDR3 sequence is 15 residues long. From germline, CDR1 is SGHRS and CDR2 YFSETQ.